These 17 T cell receptor beta chains were sequenced from one sample in a study of blood T cell repertoires in COVID-19. Assay used: immunoSEQ multiplex PCR; TCRdb lists only in-frame clones, some missing. The table shows about 94,000 clones, with roughly 70% occurring only once. Sequenced input: peripheral blood. These receptors all come from a man in his 70s with COVID-19, enrolled during active disease.

The V call is TRBV6-5, the J call TRBJ1-1, with D perhaps matching TRBD1 (5 bases). In germline, CDR1 is MNHEY, CDR2 SVGAGI. Trimming took off 6 bases at V and 2 bases at J, with 16 bases between the two ends. The CDR3 contains 15 residues. Here the CDR3 reads CASRKPAGRNTEAFF. The CDR3 coding sequence is TGTGCCAGCAGAAAACCAGCAGGGCGTAACACTGAAGCTTTCTTT.

This chain uses TRBV27 with TRBJ2-1, with TRBD1 as a possible D gene (5 bases). Germline V gives CDR1 MNHEY, CDR2 SMNVEV (reference sequence). V lost 5 bases, J lost 10 bases, and 18 bases lay in between. The CDR3 is 14 residues long. The CDR3 nucleotides read TGTGCCAGCAGTCCAACGACAGTGAGCATGGAGCAGTTCTTC. Translation gives CASSPTTVSMEQFF.

The rearrangement links TRBV29-1 to TRBJ1-2; 9 bases align to TRBD1. The CDR3 consists of 12 residues. V lost 7 bases, J lost 6 bases, and 6 bases stayed unmatched. Germline lookup yields CDR1 SQVTM and CDR2 ANQGSEA. CDR3 in amino acids: CSALGTGHGYTF. The CDR3 DNA is TGCAGCGCATTGGGGACAGGGCATGGCTACACCTTC.

The V and J genes are TRBV10-1 and TRBJ2-7, with 8 bases that match TRBD1. V dropped 7 bases and J dropped 2; count of bases not matched to a gene: 4. CDR1 and CDR2 (germline): WNHNN, SYGVQD (reference sequence). The CDR3 contains 13 residues. The DNA for the CDR3 is TGCGCCAGCAACAGACAGGGGCCCTACGAGCAGTACTTC. This translates into CASNRQGPYEQYF.

The chain links TRBV28 to TRBJ1-5; no clear D. CDR1 is MDHEN, CDR2 SYDVKM, per germline. V was cut by 8 bases and J by 3 bases, with 8 bases left in between. The CDR3 extends over 12 amino acids. As DNA, the CDR3 is TGTGCCAGCCGGGGTTACAATCAGCCCCAGCATTTT. Translating gives CASRGYNQPQHF.

The CDR3 bases are TGTGCCAGCAGTTCCCCCGCGGGGGGGTCAGATACGCAGTATTTT. Its protein is CASSSPAGGSDTQYF. The chain is built from TRBV28 and TRBJ2-3; TRBD2 matches 9 bases. CDR1 MDHEN and CDR2 SYDVKM come from the germline V gene. The CDR3 consists of 15 residues. V lost 4 bases to trimming and J lost 4 bases; unmatched junction nucleotides: 6.

The V call is TRBV28, the J call TRBJ1-5; D remains ambiguous. From germline, CDR1 is MDHEN and CDR2 SYDVKM. V dropped 1 base and J dropped 0 bases, with 13 bases sitting between them. CDR3 length equals 17 residues. The chain's CDR3 is CASSLSVRHYSNQPQHF. The CDR3 bases are TGTGCCAGCAGTTTATCGGTTCGGCACTATAGCAATCAGCCCCAGCATTTT.

The chain combines TRBV18 with TRBJ2-7; a possible D gene is TRBD2 (5 bases). The CDR3 spans 15 residues. V was cut by 0 bases and J by 4 bases, with 13 bases left in between. The V gene's germline CDR1 is KGHSH and CDR2 LQKENI. The CDR3 region has the DNA TGTGCCAGCTCACCACCTCGGGGTGGTAAGTACGAGCAGTACTTC. Its translation: CASSPPRGGKYEQYF. Complete variable domain (other parts from reference TRBV18 and TRBJ2-7): NAGVMQNPRHLVRRRGQEARLRCSPMKGHSHVYWYRQLPEEGLKFMVYLQKENIIDESGMPKERFSAEFPKEGPSILRIQQVVRGDSAAYFCASSPPRGGKYEQYFGPGTRLTVT.

The V call is TRBV20-1, the J call TRBJ1-2; 10 bases fit TRBD1. Germline values: CDR1 DFQATT, CDR2 SNEGSKA (reference sequence). Germline trimming cut 6 bases from V and 6 bases from J; bases unmatched to any gene: 1. The CDR3 runs 11 residues. The CDR3 nucleotides read TGCAGTGCCGGGACAGGGGATGGCTACACCTTC. It codes for CSAGTGDGYTF.

The chain employs TRBV15 and TRBJ2-1; 13 bases align to TRBD2. Germline loops: CDR1 LNHNV, CDR2 YYDKDF (reference sequence). The CDR3 totals 15 residues. The J segment lost 10 bases and the V segment lost 4 bases, leaving 7 bases of the junction unmatched. CDR3 in amino acids: CATSIRLAGGSEQFF. In DNA form, the CDR3 reads TGTGCCACCAGCATCCGACTAGCGGGAGGTAGCGAGCAGTTCTTC. The full variable domain, with the rest looked up from reference TRBV15 and TRBJ2-1, is DAMVIQNPRYQVTQFGKPVTLSCSQTLNHNVMYWYQQKSSQAPKLLFHYYDKDFNNEADTPDNFQSRRPNTSFCFLDIRSPGLGDTAMYLCATSIRLAGGSEQFFGPGTRLTVL.

The V call is TRBV27, the J call TRBJ2-3; 11 nucleotides match TRBD2. This CDR3 is 18 amino acids long. Unmatched junction bases numbered 17, after V lost 6 bases and J lost 6 bases. Germline values: CDR1 MNHEY, CDR2 SMNVEV (reference sequence). The CDR3 nucleotides read TGTGCCAGCAGGGGTACCCTCGAGCTACTAGCGGGAGCCGATACGCAGTATTTT. Protein sequence: CASRGTLELLAGADTQYF.

V and J are TRBV10-3 and TRBJ2-2, with 12 bases that match TRBD1. With 7 bases clipped from V and 6 bases from J, the junction kept 9 bases outside the gene matches. The germline V gene encodes CDR1 ENHRY and CDR2 SYGVKD. The CDR3 is made up of 16 amino acids. This chain's CDR3 is CAITPGQGAGAGELFF. CDR3 in DNA: TGTGCCATCACTCCGGGACAGGGGGCGGGTGCCGGGGAGCTGTTTTTT.

The chain uses TRBV5-1 and TRBJ2-5; 11 nucleotides agree with TRBD2. This CDR3 has 15 amino acids. The V and J ends lost 1 base and 5 bases, in that order; junction bases with no gene match: 4. Germline CDR1 and CDR2: SGHRS and YFSETQ. The CDR3 is CASSLTSGSPETQYF. In DNA, the CDR3 is TGCGCCAGCAGCTTGACTAGCGGGAGCCCGGAGACCCAGTACTTC.

The CDR3 nucleotides read TGTGCCAGCAGCTTGAGATACTCTGGAAACACCATATATTTT. Translated: CASSLRYSGNTIYF. V is TRBV11-2 and J is TRBJ1-3; unclear D gene. CDR1 SGHAT and CDR2 FQNNGV come from the germline V gene. With 3 bases removed from V and 0 bases from J, the gap between germline ends came to 6 bases. The CDR3 is made up of 14 amino acids.

The chain couples TRBV6-5 to TRBJ1-1, with 7 bases matching TRBD1. The germline gives CDR1 MNHEY, CDR2 SVGAGI. The trim removed 4 bases at V and 4 bases at J, leaving 9 bases unmatched. CDR3 length: 15 residues. CDR3 amino acids: CASSSHRGWGTEAFF. CDR3 nucleotide sequence: TGTGCCAGCAGTTCCCACAGGGGATGGGGCACTGAAGCTTTCTTT.

The chain uses TRBV19 and TRBJ2-5, with 9 bases that match TRBD2. Per germline, CDR1 LNHDA and CDR2 SQIVND (reference sequence). V dropped 4 bases and J dropped 5; count of bases not matched to a gene: 11. The CDR3 has 16 amino acids. The chain's CDR3 is CASSSGAGGPEETQYF. CDR3 coding DNA: TGTGCCAGTAGTAGCGGGGCGGGAGGGCCAGAGGAGACCCAGTACTTC.

The gene calls are TRBV5-1 and TRBJ2-3; 9 bases align to TRBD1. With V trimmed by 0 bases and J by 4 bases, 6 bases remained unmatched. The CDR3 runs 16 residues. Germline-derived CDR1 and CDR2 are SGHRS and YFSETQ. Written as DNA, the CDR3 is TGCGCCAGCAGCTTGGCGGGACAGGGACTTTCAGATACGCAGTATTTT. It translates to CASSLAGQGLSDTQYF.